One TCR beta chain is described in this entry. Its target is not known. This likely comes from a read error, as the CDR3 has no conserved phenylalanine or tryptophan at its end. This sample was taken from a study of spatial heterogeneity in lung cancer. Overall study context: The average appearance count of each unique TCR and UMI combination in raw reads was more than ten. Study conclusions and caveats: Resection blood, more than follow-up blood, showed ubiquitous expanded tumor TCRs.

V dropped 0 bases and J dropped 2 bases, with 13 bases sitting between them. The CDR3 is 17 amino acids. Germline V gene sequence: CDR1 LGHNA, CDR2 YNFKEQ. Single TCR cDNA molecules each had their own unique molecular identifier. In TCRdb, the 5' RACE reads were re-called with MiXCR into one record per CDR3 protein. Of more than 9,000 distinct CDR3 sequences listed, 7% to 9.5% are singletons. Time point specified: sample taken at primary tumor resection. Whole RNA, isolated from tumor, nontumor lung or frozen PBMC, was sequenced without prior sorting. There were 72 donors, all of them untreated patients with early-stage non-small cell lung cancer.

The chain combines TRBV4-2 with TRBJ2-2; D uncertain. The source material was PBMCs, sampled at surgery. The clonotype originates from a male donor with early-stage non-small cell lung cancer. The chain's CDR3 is CASSQDFTVGNTGELFL. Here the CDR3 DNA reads TGTGCCAGCAGCCAAGATTTCACGGTGGGAAACACCGGGGAGCTGTTTCTT.